The 28 T cell receptor beta chains below come from one sample, sequenced in a study of blood T cells in healthy people across ages. Sample-barcoded 5' priming and a J-beta primer mix drove a second PCR of about 7 to 12 cycles. Using its own MiXCR run on the 5' RACE reads, TCRdb lists one record per CDR3 protein. The sample includes 1,100,000 or so distinct CDR3 sequences, around 43% seen only once; the top ten take 15% to 20%. The sample was blood. All receptors derive from a woman aged 60-70 years in good health.

The chain is built from TRBV7-3 and TRBJ2-3, with 9 bases that match TRBD1. The CDR3 consists of 16 residues. CDR1 is SGHTA and CDR2 is FQGTGA in the germline V gene. The V segment lost 0 bases and the J segment 3 bases; nucleotides outside the gene matches: 4. The DNA of the CDR3 is TGTGCCAGCAGCTTAACGGTGGACAGGGGTACAGATACGCAGTATTTT. Translated: CASSLTVDRGTDTQYF.

The chain carries TRBV7-9 and TRBJ1-2, with 7 nucleotides matching TRBD1. After removal of 5 bases from V and 6 bases from J, the junction contained 9 bases not matched to a gene. CDR1 is SEHNR, CDR2 FQNEAQ, per germline (reference sequence). The CDR3 runs to 14 residues. CDR3 sequence: CASSLGQAMDGYTF. In DNA form, the CDR3 reads TGTGCCAGCAGCCTTGGACAGGCTATGGATGGCTACACCTTC.

As for this clonotype: A much larger clonotype is one base distant, so this may be a read error. The rearrangement joins TRBV20-1 to TRBJ2-7; D possibly corresponds to TRBD1 (5 bases). Trimming took off 5 bases at V and 0 bases at J, with 11 bases between the two ends. The CDR3 is 13 residues long. Germline assignment: CDR1 DFQATT and CDR2 SNEGSKA (reference sequence). CDR3 coding DNA: TGCAGTGCTCGTGCCGACAGCTCCTACGAGCAGTACTTC. This gives the protein CSARADSSYEQYF.

The V gene is TRBV7-9, the J gene TRBJ2-4; D is perhaps TRBD1 (5 bases). The CDR3 is made up of 14 amino acids. V gave up 4 bases and J gave up 4 bases, with 11 bases separating them. Germline loops: CDR1 SEHNR, CDR2 FQNEAQ (reference sequence). DNA of the CDR3: TGTGCCAGCAGCTCCAAAGGGGTTAAAAACATTCAGTACTTC. As protein: CASSSKGVKNIQYF.

This clonotype was detected only a few times. This chain links TRBV4-1 with TRBJ2-7; D gene unclear. Trimming removed 2 bases at V and 0 bases at J, with 14 bases between. Germline values: CDR1 MGHRA, CDR2 YSYEKL. This CDR3 comprises 16 residues. The CDR3 loop is CASSQTQSPGSYEQYF. CDR3 nucleotides: TGCGCCAGCAGCCAAACCCAGAGCCCGGGCTCCTACGAGCAGTACTTC.

This rearrangement joins TRBV20-1 to TRBJ1-1, with D unresolved. The CDR3 spans 14 residues. Germline loops: CDR1 DFQATT, CDR2 SNEGSKA (reference sequence). V lost 0 bases and J 6 bases, leaving 14 bases between the germline ends. CDR3 nucleotide sequence: TGCAGTGCTAGAGATTCTGGAGTAGCAGCTGAAGCTTTCTTT. Translated: CSARDSGVAAEAFF.

V usage is TRBV30 and J usage is TRBJ2-7; perhaps TRBD1 as D (5 bases). Germline loops: CDR1 GTSNPN, CDR2 SVGIG (reference sequence). The CDR3 runs to 13 residues. V shed 4 bases and J shed 0 bases, with 10 bases lying between them. The CDR3 loop is CAWTPGSSYEQYF. The CDR3 DNA sequence: TGTGCCTGGACGCCAGGGTCCTCCTACGAGCAGTACTTC.

The V call is TRBV11-3, the J call TRBJ2-5; D gene ambiguous. The DNA matches TRBJ2-7 better at its end, which makes the J call doubtful. This CDR3 spans 15 amino acids. Germline lookup yields CDR1 SGHNT and CDR2 YENEEA. The CDR3 DNA sequence: TGTGCCAGCAAGACTTGGATGTTAAGCTCCTACGAGCAGTACTTC. Its translation is CASKTWMLSSYEQYF.

This clonotype was detected only a few times. The V call is TRBV5-1, the J call TRBJ2-7, with TRBD1 identical over 8 bases. Germline assignment: CDR1 SGHRS and CDR2 YFSETQ. Trimming cost V 4 bases and J 5 bases; bases outside gene matches: 8. The CDR3 covers 14 residues. The CDR3 DNA sequence: TGCGCCAGCAGCACCGGGACAGGAGTCCACGAGCAGTACTTC. Its translation: CASSTGTGVHEQYF. Using reference TRBV5-1 and TRBJ2-7 for the parts outside the CDR3, the full variable domain is KAGVTQTPRYLIKTRGQQVTLSCSPISGHRSVSWYQQTPGQGLQFLFEYFSETQRNKGNFPGRFSGRQFSNSRSEMNVSTLELGDSALYLCASSTGTGVHEQYFGPGTRLTVT.

This clonotype was seen more than once but under ten times. The V and J genes are TRBV7-9 and TRBJ2-5; 7 bases map to TRBD2. The DNA end favors TRBJ2-7, so the J call may be wrong. Germline loops: CDR1 SEHNR, CDR2 FQNEAQ (reference sequence). This CDR3 region has 13 residues. The CDR3 DNA reads TGTGCCAGCAGCACCTCCGGGAGGCCCGAGCAGTACTTC. Amino acid sequence: CASSTSGRPEQYF.

The chain joins TRBV14 to TRBJ2-5, with 7 bases fitting TRBD1. Near its end, the DNA agrees better with TRBJ2-1, so the J call may be wrong. Germline loops: CDR1 SGHDN, CDR2 FVKESK. The CDR3 totals 13 residues. CDR3 sequence: CASSRTGSYEQFF. The CDR3 coding sequence is TGTGCCAGCAGCCGGACAGGCTCCTACGAGCAGTTCTTC.

This rearrangement joins TRBV7-2 to TRBJ2-3; 10 bases line up with TRBD2. The CDR3 totals 17 residues. CDR1 is SGHTA, CDR2 FQGNSA, per germline. Germline trimming cut 5 bases from V and 5 bases from J; bases unmatched to any gene: 13. CDR3 nucleotide sequence: TGTGCCAGCAGCCCCGGGGGGCTAGCGGGGGTGATAGATACGCAGTATTTT. Its translation is CASSPGGLAGVIDTQYF.

The chain links TRBV10-3 to TRBJ1-1; the D gene is possibly TRBD1 (6 bases). Germline values: CDR1 ENHRY, CDR2 SYGVKD. V was cut by 2 bases and J by 1 base, with 8 bases left in between. This CDR3 is built from 14 residues. Written as DNA, the CDR3 is TGTGCCATCAGTGAGCAGGGGCCGAACACTGAAGCTTTCTTT. It translates to CAISEQGPNTEAFF.

The J gene is TRBJ1-1, the V gene TRBV10-3, with 8 bases identical to TRBD1. Germline CDR1 is ENHRY and CDR2 is SYGVKD. Germline trimming cut 10 bases from V and 6 bases from J; bases unmatched to any gene: 16. CDR3 size: 15 residues. The CDR3 DNA follows: TGTGCCACCAGAAGGGGGACAGGTCGAGGTCCTGAAGCTTTCTTT. Translating gives CATRRGTGRGPEAFF.

The chain recombines TRBV5-1 with TRBJ2-1, with TRBD1 matching over 7 bases. V lost 7 bases and J lost 3; bases outside the gene matches: 4. Germline V gene data show CDR1 as SGHRS and CDR2 as YFSETQ. The CDR3 contains 13 residues. CDR3 amino acids: CASGDRDYNEQFF. The CDR3 bases are TGCGCCAGCGGAGACAGGGACTACAATGAGCAGTTCTTC. Full variable domain (remainder filled in from reference TRBV5-1 and TRBJ2-1): KAGVTQTPRYLIKTRGQQVTLSCSPISGHRSVSWYQQTPGQGLQFLFEYFSETQRNKGNFPGRFSGRQFSNSRSEMNVSTLELGDSALYLCASGDRDYNEQFFGPGTRLTVL.

This clonotype was picked up a small number of times. This chain joins TRBV18 and TRBJ2-5; D is tentatively TRBD1 or TRBD2 (5 bases each). The CDR3 contains 14 residues. CDR1 is KGHSH, CDR2 LQKENI, per germline. V shed 2 bases and J shed 0 bases, with 7 bases lying between them. Written as DNA, the CDR3 is TGTGCCAGCTCACCAGGGGGATACCAAGAGACCCAGTACTTC. This codes for CASSPGGYQETQYF. Full variable domain (remainder filled in from reference TRBV18 and TRBJ2-5): NAGVMQNPRHLVRRRGQEARLRCSPMKGHSHVYWYRQLPEEGLKFMVYLQKENIIDESGMPKERFSAEFPKEGPSILRIQQVVRGDSAAYFCASSPGGYQETQYFGPGTRLLVL.

This chain uses TRBV29-1 with TRBJ2-7; a weak D match, TRBD1 (5 bases). Germline values: CDR1 SQVTM, CDR2 ANQGSEA. CDR3 length: 12 amino acids. V lost 3 bases to trimming and J lost 2 bases, with 8 bases between them. CDR3 nucleotides: TGCAGCGTTGAGGACAACACCTACGAGCAGTACTTC. The encoded protein is CSVEDNTYEQYF.

V and J are TRBV28 and TRBJ2-5; a possible D gene is TRBD2 (5 bases). V lost 5 bases and J 5 bases, leaving 21 bases between the germline ends. CDR1 and CDR2 from the germline V gene are MDHEN and SYDVKM. This CDR3 is 16 amino acids long. CDR3 sequence: CASSHRLESWEETQYF. In DNA, the CDR3 is TGTGCCAGCAGTCACCGACTGGAATCGTGGGAGGAGACCCAGTACTTC.

The sample holds a few counts of this clonotype. The V and J genes are TRBV10-2 and TRBJ2-5, with D hard to call. This CDR3 contains 13 residues. Germline CDR1 WSHSY, CDR2 SAAADI. V lost 2 bases to trimming and J lost 1 base, with 5 bases between them. CDR3 coding DNA: TGCGCCAGCAGTGAGGATACCCAAGAGACCCAGTACTTC. It is translated as CASSEDTQETQYF.

This clonotype has a handful of counts. The chain links TRBV9 to TRBJ2-2; D uncertain. In germline, CDR1 is SGDLS, CDR2 YYNGEE. This CDR3 comprises 14 residues. The ends were cut back, 3 bases at V and 4 bases at J, with 10 bases in the middle. The CDR3 loop reads CASSASTGTGELFF. The CDR3 nucleotides read TGTGCCAGCAGCGCTTCGACTGGCACCGGGGAGCTGTTTTTT. Based on the CDR3 plus reference TRBV9 and TRBJ2-2, the full variable domain is DSGVTQTPKHLITATGQRVTLRCSPRSGDLSVYWYQQSLDQGLQFLIQYYNGEERAKGNILERFSAQQFPDLHSELNLSSLELGDSALYFCASSASTGTGELFFGEGSRLTVL.

This clonotype appeared a few times. In nucleotides, the CDR3 is TGCGCCAGCAGTGCTAGCGGGAGATCCAATGAGCAGTTCTTC. Translation: CASSASGRSNEQFF. The chain combines TRBV10-1 with TRBJ2-1, with 10 bases aligning to TRBD2. CDR3 length: 14 residues. CDR1 and CDR2 from the germline V gene are WNHNN and SYGVQD (reference sequence). Trimming took 4 bases from V and 6 from J; bases not matched to a gene: 3.

The genes are TRBV12-3 or TRBV12-4 and TRBJ2-5, with TRBD2 matching over 8 bases. The CDR3 contains 13 residues. The V segment lost 5 bases and the J segment 4 bases; nucleotides outside the gene matches: 3. The CDR3 spells CASSQAGVETQYF. The CDR3 DNA reads TGTGCCAGCAGTCAAGCGGGAGTAGAGACCCAGTACTTC.

This clonotype was observed once. V gene TRBV21-1 combines with J gene TRBJ2-1; the table's D call TRBD2 went unverified against the DNA. TRBV21-1 is given as a pseudogene. CDR3 length equals 14 residues. The CDR3 nucleotides are TGTGCCAGCAGCAAACTAGCGACCTACAATGAGCAGTTCTTC. It codes for CASSKLATYNEQFF.

The chain joins TRBV7-9 to TRBJ2-2; D ambiguous. CDR1 is SEHNR, CDR2 FQNEAQ, per germline (reference sequence). Trimming cost V 1 base and J 1 base, with 10 bases left between them. This CDR3 spans 16 amino acids. CDR3 nucleotide sequence: TGTGCCAGCAGCTTAGGCGGCAGGCGGAACACCGGGGAGCTGTTTTTT. Amino acids: CASSLGGRRNTGELFF.

The chain couples TRBV7-2 to TRBJ2-6, with 7 bases lining up with TRBD2. The CDR3 is 17 amino acids. Germline V CDR1 and CDR2: SGHTA, FQGNSA. The V gene end was trimmed by 8 bases and the J gene end by 2 bases; junction bases not matched to a gene: 12. CDR3 sequence: CASRGYGRGTGANVLTF. As DNA, the CDR3 is TGTGCCAGCCGAGGTTATGGGAGGGGAACTGGGGCCAACGTCCTGACTTTC.

V and J are TRBV4-1 and TRBJ2-1; the match to TRBD2 covers 11 bases. Germline values: CDR1 MGHRA, CDR2 YSYEKL. CDR3 length: 16 residues. V was pared by 2 bases and J by 4 bases, with 4 bases of the junction left unmatched. The CDR3 region has the DNA TGCGCCAGCAGCCAACGGACTAGCGGGTATTACAATGAGCAGTTCTTC. It is translated as CASSQRTSGYYNEQFF.

This clonotype occurred many times. V usage is TRBV10-3 and J usage is TRBJ2-5; no reliable D call. V lost 4 bases and J 2 bases, leaving 14 bases between the germline ends. This CDR3 is built from 15 residues. In germline, CDR1 is ENHRY, CDR2 SYGVKD. In nucleotides, the CDR3 is TGTGCCATCAGTGCGACCGGTGGGCGACAAGAGACCCAGTACTTC. This translates into CAISATGGRQETQYF.

The rearrangement joins TRBV10-3 to TRBJ2-1, with D possibly matching TRBD1 (7 bases). There are 16 residues in the CDR3. V was clipped by 10 bases and J by 0 bases, with 19 bases between them. Germline V gene data show CDR1 as ENHRY and CDR2 as SYGVKD. The CDR3, as DNA: TGTGCCACCAGGGGACTCCGGGACAGCTCCTACAATGAGCAGTTCTTC. This gives the protein CATRGLRDSSYNEQFF.